The 10 T cell receptor beta chains presented below share a single source sample, sequenced in a study of post-analysis software for immune sequencing data. Notes on the study in general: Controls had lower frequencies than patients of 4 or 5 TRBV segments, which included TRBV5-6, TRBV5-1 and TRBV20-1.

The antigens for these receptors are not known. Incorporated into the TCR beta cDNA libraries were unique molecular identifiers, which served to reduce PCR and sequencing biases. TCRdb itself ran the PCR reads through MiXCR, one entry per CDR3 protein. The sample carries about 200,000 distinct CDR3 sequences, roughly 28% recorded once. Sequencing used blood. These receptors were collected from a girl aged 2-17 years with multiple sclerosis.

This clonotype was detected only a few times. The chain employs TRBV29-1 and TRBJ2-3; TRBD2 is a possible D gene (7 bases). This CDR3 region has 16 residues. Deletions cut 7 bases from V and 0 bases from J, with 20 bases between. The germline V gene has CDR1 SQVTM and CDR2 ANQGSEA. CDR3 amino acids: CSGRRGASGSTDTQYF. CDR3 DNA sequence: TGCAGCGGCAGGAGGGGGGCTAGCGGAAGCACAGATACGCAGTATTTT.

The chain recombines TRBV27 with TRBJ2-3, with D tentatively TRBD2 (6 bases). Per germline, CDR1 MNHEY and CDR2 SMNVEV (reference sequence). The V end lost 8 bases, the J end lost 3 bases, and 27 bases lay between the germline ends. The CDR3 spans 18 residues. CDR3 amino acids: CASGPTRVYAHQTDTQYF. As DNA, the CDR3 is TGTGCCAGCGGACCGACTAGGGTCTACGCCCATCAAACAGATACGCAGTATTTT.

This rearrangement joins TRBV12-3 or TRBV12-4 to TRBJ1-5, with D unresolved. The length of the CDR3 is 13 residues. Trimming pared 3 bases from V and 5 bases from J, leaving 8 bases between. CDR3 sequence: CASSLTGDQPQHF. CDR3 DNA: TGTGCCAGCAGTTTGACGGGAGATCAGCCCCAGCATTTT.

The chain uses TRBV4-1 and TRBJ2-6; no clear D. Germline CDR1 and CDR2: MGHRA and YSYEKL. The CDR3 totals 14 residues. Trimming stripped 6 bases from V and 0 bases from J, with 6 bases between. CDR3 protein: CASRSTSGANVLTF. The CDR3 bases are TGCGCCAGCAGATCAACCTCTGGGGCCAACGTCCTGACTTTC.

This clonotype has a handful of counts. This rearrangement joins TRBV20-1 to TRBJ1-2; no clear D. In germline, CDR1 is DFQATT, CDR2 SNEGSKA (reference sequence). The CDR3 length is 11 residues. V lost 5 bases and J 1 base, leaving 5 bases between the germline ends. CDR3 in amino acids: CSAQVNYGYTF. The CDR3 DNA reads TGCAGTGCTCAGGTTAACTATGGCTACACCTTC.

This clonotype has only one observation. This chain uses TRBV6-2 or TRBV6-3 with TRBJ2-1; 11 bases fit TRBD2. This CDR3 has 16 amino acids. CDR1 MNHEY and CDR2 SVGEGT come from the germline V gene. Trimming cost V 2 bases and J 1 base; bases outside gene matches: 1. CDR3 DNA: TGTGCCAGCAGTTACGTAGCGGGAGGGTCCTACAATGAGCAGTTCTTC. Protein sequence: CASSYVAGGSYNEQFF.

This sequence joins TRBV20-1 and TRBJ1-1; D may be TRBD1 (5 bases). Trimming stripped 6 bases from V and 0 bases from J, with 11 bases between. Germline V gene sequence: CDR1 DFQATT, CDR2 SNEGSKA (reference sequence). This CDR3 region has 13 residues. For the CDR3, the DNA is TGCAGTGCCCTAGGGGCAGTGAACACTGAAGCTTTCTTT. Protein product: CSALGAVNTEAFF.

This clonotype has at least ten counts. The J gene is TRBJ2-7, the V gene TRBV29-1; TRBD2 matches at 7 bases. The ends lost 6 bases at V and 0 bases at J; junction bases unmatched: 11. There are 15 residues in the CDR3. Germline-derived CDR1 and CDR2 are SQVTM and ANQGSEA. CDR3 coding DNA: TGCAGCGTCGCACCTAGCGGCCAAAGCTCCTACGAGCAGTACTTC. Protein sequence: CSVAPSGQSSYEQYF.

Concerning this clonotype: This sequence may be a read error, since a much larger clone differs from it by one base. The genes are TRBV12-3 or TRBV12-4 and TRBJ2-3, with 11 bases aligning to TRBD2. CDR3 length: 15 amino acids. Trimming cost V 6 bases and J 5 bases; bases outside gene matches: 7. This CDR3 is CASSISGGARDTQYF. CDR3 in DNA: TGTGCCAGCAGCATTAGCGGGGGGGCAAGAGATACGCAGTATTTT.

The gene calls are TRBV7-9 and TRBJ2-1, with a weak D call TRBD1 (6 bases). The J call may be wrong; the DNA end is better matched by TRBJ2-7. The CDR3 has 15 residues. The germline CDR1 and CDR2 sequences are SEHNR and FQNEAQ (reference sequence). The CDR3 here is CASTLSRDTDNEQYF. The DNA of the CDR3 is TGTGCCAGCACCCTTAGCAGGGACACCGACAATGAGCAGTACTTC.